Below are 12 T cell receptor beta chains sequenced from a single sample in a study of blood T cell repertoires in COVID-19 (dated by TCRdb to 2018 to 2021). Library method: the immunoSEQ multiplex PCR assay. Held by TCRdb, this immuneACCESS table contains in-frame sequences only and omits some clones. Under half of the omission traces to an unresolved V gene where checked; the cause of the rest is unknown. The sample table records 150,000 to 200,000 clones; under 90% of these occur just once. The top ten clones comprise roughly 19% of the sample. Sequenced input: peripheral blood. These receptors were collected from a woman older than 75 with acute or convalescent COVID-19.

This clone was counted a few times. In nucleotides, the CDR3 is TGTGCCAGTACCCTTGACAGGGGGCTTAACTATGGCTACACCTTC. It is translated as CASTLDRGLNYGYTF. The V call is TRBV19, the J call TRBJ1-2, with 10 bases that match TRBD1. The germline V gene has CDR1 LNHDA and CDR2 SQIVND (reference sequence). CDR3 size: 15 residues. The trim removed 7 bases at V and 1 base at J, leaving 6 bases unmatched.

This rearrangement joins TRBV7-9 to TRBJ2-7; TRBD1 matches 8 bases. Germline CDR1 SEHNR, CDR2 FQNEAQ (reference sequence). V trimming: 4 bases; J trimming: 5 bases; junction bases outside the gene matches: 4. The CDR3 has 13 residues. CDR3 region: CASSYGQGHEQYF. CDR3 bases: TGTGCCAGCAGCTACGGACAGGGCCACGAGCAGTACTTC.

V is TRBV19 and J is TRBJ1-1; D gene unclear. The ends were cut back, 6 bases at V and 4 bases at J, with 9 bases in the middle. The CDR3 spans 12 residues. Germline CDR1 and CDR2: LNHDA and SQIVND (reference sequence). CDR3 nucleotide sequence: TGTGCCAGTAGGGCCCCGGGCACTGAAGCTTTCTTT. Translating gives CASRAPGTEAFF.

The V call is TRBV19, the J call TRBJ2-7, with 13 bases that match TRBD2. V shed 9 bases and J 6 bases; nucleotides not matched to a gene: 5. Germline assignment: CDR1 LNHDA and CDR2 SQIVND (reference sequence). The CDR3 contains 13 residues. The CDR3 region is CASGLAGVGEQYF. The DNA for the CDR3 is TGTGCCAGCGGACTAGCGGGAGTAGGCGAGCAGTACTTC.

This chain joins TRBV6-2 or TRBV6-3 and TRBJ2-2, with D unclear. CDR1 is MNHEY, CDR2 SVGEGT, per germline. V was shortened by 1 base and J by 3 bases, with 6 bases between the two germline ends. This CDR3 region has 14 residues. DNA for the CDR3: TGTGCCAGCAGTTACTATCGGGACACCGGGGAGCTGTTTTTT. It encodes CASSYYRDTGELFF.

This chain connects TRBV19 to TRBJ2-2; 9 nucleotides align to TRBD2. Germline values: CDR1 LNHDA, CDR2 SQIVND (reference sequence). Trimming removed 4 bases from V and 4 bases from J; junction bases left unmatched: 7. This CDR3 region has 16 residues. This CDR3 is CASSTRLAATTGELFF. CDR3 coding DNA: TGTGCCAGTAGTACAAGACTAGCGGCGACCACCGGGGAGCTGTTTTTT. Full variable domain (outside the CDR3, taken from reference TRBV19 and TRBJ2-2): DGGITQSPKYLFRKEGQNVTLSCEQNLNHDAMYWYRQDPGQGLRLIYYSQIVNDFQKGDIAEGYSVSREKKESFPLTVTSAQKNPTAFYLCASSTRLAATTGELFFGEGSRLTVL.

This clone was observed once. This CDR3 reads CASSLAAGKNTEAFF. Here the CDR3 DNA reads TGCGCCAGCAGCTTGGCTGCAGGGAAGAACACTGAAGCTTTCTTT. The chain combines TRBV5-1 with TRBJ1-1; D might be TRBD1 (5 bases). Germline-derived CDR1 and CDR2 are SGHRS and YFSETQ. Trimming shortened V by 0 bases and J by 1 base, and 10 bases separated the two germline ends. This CDR3 contains 15 residues.

V is TRBV11-2 and J is TRBJ2-7, with a tentative D call TRBD2 (6 bases). Deletions cut 0 bases from V and 8 bases from J, with 14 bases between. In germline, CDR1 is SGHAT, CDR2 FQNNGV. The CDR3 sequence is 14 residues long. The CDR3 protein is CASSLEFGEVKQYF. CDR3 bases: TGTGCCAGCAGCTTAGAATTCGGGGAGGTTAAGCAGTACTTC.

This clone was counted a few times. The chain combines TRBV27 with TRBJ2-1; 10 bases align to TRBD2. This CDR3 spans 17 amino acids. V shed 5 bases and J 3 bases; nucleotides not matched to a gene: 10. Looked up from germline, CDR1 is MNHEY and CDR2 is SMNVEV (reference sequence). The CDR3 loop is CASSTGLAVQIYNEQFF. CDR3 DNA sequence: TGTGCCAGCAGTACAGGACTAGCGGTACAAATCTACAATGAGCAGTTCTTC.

This clone has only one observation. Different DNA sequences within this sample yield the same CDR3. CDR3 sequence (DNA): TGTGCCAGTAGTAGACAGGGTAGTGGCTACACCTTC. Its translation: CASSRQGSGYTF. The chain combines TRBV19 with TRBJ1-2, with 7 bases matching TRBD1. Unmatched junction bases numbered 3, after V lost 4 bases and J lost 7 bases. The germline gives CDR1 LNHDA, CDR2 SQIVND (reference sequence). There are 12 residues in the CDR3.

The chain couples TRBV11-1 to TRBJ2-5; 8 nucleotides agree with TRBD1. This CDR3 has 14 amino acids. V trimming: 5 bases; J trimming: 2 bases; junction bases outside the gene matches: 4. Per germline, CDR1 SGHAT and CDR2 FQDESV (reference sequence). CDR3 nucleotides: TGTGCCAGCAGCCCCAGGGGGCGGCAAGAGACCCAGTACTTC. Its protein is CASSPRGRQETQYF.

This sequence joins TRBV20-1 and TRBJ2-7, with D uncertain. V was pared by 5 bases and J by 2 bases, with 7 bases between. Germline lookup yields CDR1 DFQATT and CDR2 SNEGSKA (reference sequence). There are 11 residues in the CDR3. DNA for the CDR3: TGCAGTGCTCAGATAACCTACGAGCAGTACTTC. Protein product: CSAQITYEQYF.